These 7 T cell receptor beta chains originate from one sample sequenced in a study of blood T cell repertoires in COVID-19. TCRdb keeps only in-frame clones here, not all; method: immunoSEQ multiplex PCR. The profile shows approximately 270,000 clones, about nine tenths of them singletons. The sample taken for sequencing was PBMCs or T cells enriched from blood (not recorded which). These TCRs come from a human donor in a cohort exposed to, infected with or recovered from COVID-19 (not recorded which). The donor label of this sample is uncertain.

The genes are TRBV27 and TRBJ2-7; 9 nucleotides align to TRBD2. V lost 0 bases, J lost 3 bases, and 9 bases stayed unmatched. Germline-derived CDR1 and CDR2 are MNHEY and SMNVEV (reference sequence). This CDR3 is built from 17 residues. As DNA, the CDR3 is TGTGCCAGCAGTTTATCTCGGCCAGCGGGGGGACTCTACGAGCAGTACTTC. Its protein product is CASSLSRPAGGLYEQYF.

The chain links TRBV11-2 to TRBJ1-2, with 9 positions matching TRBD1. The CDR3 is made up of 16 amino acids. Losses at the gene ends were 1 base for V and 7 bases for J; bases not matched to a gene: 10. The germline gives CDR1 SGHAT, CDR2 FQNNGV. CDR3 sequence reads: CASSLAPHRGLGGYTF. CDR3 DNA sequence: TGTGCCAGCAGCTTAGCCCCCCACAGGGGGCTGGGTGGCTACACCTTC.

The chain recombines TRBV4-1 with TRBJ2-1; 7 positions agree with TRBD1. This CDR3 comprises 14 residues. Unmatched junction bases numbered 8, after V lost 4 bases and J lost 8 bases. CDR1 MGHRA and CDR2 YSYEKL come from the germline V gene. CDR3 nucleotides: TGCGCCAGCAGCCCATCTGAGGGGGCCTATGAGCAGTTCTTC. This encodes CASSPSEGAYEQFF.

The V and J genes are TRBV9 and TRBJ2-5; 10 nucleotides match TRBD2. The CDR3 covers 16 residues. The ends lost 4 bases at V and 4 bases at J; junction bases unmatched: 10. Germline CDR1 is SGDLS and CDR2 is YYNGEE. CDR3 DNA sequence: TGTGCCAGCAGCCCCCAAGCGGGGGGGCGGAGAGAGACCCAGTACTTC. It specifies CASSPQAGGRRETQYF. The entire variable domain, with the rest obtained from reference TRBV9 and TRBJ2-5, is as follows: DSGVTQTPKHLITATGQRVTLRCSPRSGDLSVYWYQQSLDQGLQFLIQYYNGEERAKGNILERFSAQQFPDLHSELNLSSLELGDSALYFCASSPQAGGRRETQYFGPGTRLLVL.

There are many counts of this clone. The gene calls are TRBV19 and TRBJ1-1; possible D gene TRBD1, 6 bases. V shed 6 bases and J shed 0 bases, with 14 bases lying between them. Germline CDR1 reads LNHDA; CDR2 reads SQIVND (reference sequence). This CDR3 region has 15 residues. The CDR3 DNA sequence: TGTGCCAGTAGGGTACCGGGGGGCGTGAACACTGAAGCTTTCTTT. The encoded protein is CASRVPGGVNTEAFF.

This clone has just one count. The chain links TRBV5-6 to TRBJ2-3; TRBD2 matches 9 bases. CDR3 length equals 16 residues. V shed 2 bases, J shed 3 bases, and the junction held 7 bases outside the gene matches. From germline, CDR1 is SGHDT and CDR2 YYEEEE. CDR3 loop: CASSFLAGGPTDTQYF. In DNA, the CDR3 is TGTGCCAGCAGCTTCCTGGCGGGGGGGCCAACAGATACGCAGTATTTT.

This clone was found a few times. This chain joins TRBV2 and TRBJ1-2; 10 nucleotides line up with TRBD1. The CDR3 loop spans 15 amino acids. With V trimmed by 5 bases and J by 0 bases, 3 bases remained unmatched. Germline-derived CDR1 and CDR2 are SNHLY and FYNNEI. The CDR3 sequence is CASSLGQGANYGYTF. In DNA, the CDR3 is TGTGCCAGCAGTTTAGGACAGGGGGCTAACTATGGCTACACCTTC.